This T cell receptor (beta chain) was found in a study of blood T cell repertoires in COVID-19. Study-wide context: T cells, B-cell-depleted T cells, or PBMCs provided the cDNA or gDNA that served as material.

The CDR3 consists of 15 residues. V was clipped by 7 bases and J by 2 bases; unmatched bases: 6. Germline-derived CDR1 and CDR2 are MNHEY and SVGAGI. Sequenced by immunoSEQ multiplex PCR; TCRdb stores in-frame clones only, minus some. The sample contains around 19,000 clones, around 89% of which appear only once. The specimen sequenced was peripheral blood. V is TRBV6-5 and J is TRBJ1-2, with 11 bases aligning to TRBD1. This sequence was found in a woman aged 60-75 years with active COVID-19. The DNA for the CDR3 is TGTGCCAGCACCGGACAGGGGGCATTGAACTATGGCTACACCTTC. Protein sequence: CASTGQGALNYGYTF.